This TCR beta chain was identified in a study of graft-versus-host responses after intestinal transplantation. About the research overall: Multivisceral, liver-intestinal, or isolated intestinal grafts were transplanted into recipients. Induction with anti-thymocyte globulin, then tacrolimus and steroids for around three years, was given to all recipients.

Clones were read by immunoSEQ multiplex PCR, and TCRdb kept only the in-frame ones, dropping some. The profile shows some 120,000 clones, 90% to 95% of them singletons. Study observations and caveats: There was an association between peak levels of circulating GvH clones and early post-transplant HvG declines. Within allografts, high graft-versus-host to host-versus-graft clonal ratios were seen among patients with graft-donor T cell macrochimerism.

The CDR3 covers 16 residues. Trimming took 5 bases from V and 5 from J; bases not matched to a gene: 12. Germline V gives CDR1 MGHRA, CDR2 YSYEKL. Points on this clone: As yet, its antigen is unknown.

The sequenced sample was unstimulated CD8+ T cells sorted from spleen or lymph node cells, obtained before transplant. J is TRBJ2-3 and V is TRBV4-1; 8 nucleotides align to TRBD2. This TCR derives from a human donor who was the organ donor for an intestinal transplant. CDR3 DNA: TGCGCCAGCAGCGCTAGTAACGGGAGGGGTGGAGATACGCAGTATTTT. Amino acids: CASSASNGRGGDTQYF.